Following are 17 T cell receptor beta chains from one sample sequenced in a study of T cell responses to AZD1222 COVID-19 vaccine. Sequencing used immunoSEQ multiplex PCR; TCRdb keeps in-frame clones, though not all of them. In the table there are about 64,000 clones, under 90% of which are singletons. Sequencing was performed on peripheral blood, taken 28 days after the second AZD1222 dose. The receptors stem from an adult who received the AZD1222 COVID-19 vaccine.

This chain links TRBV3-1 (or the pseudogene TRBV3-2) with TRBJ1-1; D is unclear. The V gene's germline CDR1 is LGHDT and CDR2 YNNKEL (reference sequence). V shed 1 base and J shed 6 bases, with 12 bases lying between them. The CDR3 covers 14 residues. The CDR3 region has the DNA TGTGCCAGCAGCCAAGTTGGGTTGGGCGCTGAAGCTTTCTTT. Protein sequence: CASSQVGLGAEAFF.

This clone was seen more than once but under ten times. The CDR3 coding sequence is TGTGCCAGCTCACCGGGACAGTTGAACACTGAAGCTTTCTTT. Translation gives CASSPGQLNTEAFF. This rearrangement joins TRBV18 to TRBJ1-1; 7 bases align to TRBD1. Germline CDR1 is KGHSH and CDR2 is LQKENI. CDR3 size: 14 residues. V gave up 3 bases and J gave up 0 bases; unmatched junction bases: 1.

The CDR3, as DNA: TGTGCCAGCAGCCCCAGGAACGCGAACACCGGGGAGCTGTTTTTT. Protein product: CASSPRNANTGELFF. The chain links TRBV7-2 to TRBJ2-2; D gene unclear. The length of the CDR3 is 15 residues. V was cut by 5 bases and J by 0 bases, with 10 bases left in between. Germline V gives CDR1 SGHTA, CDR2 FQGNSA.

The rearrangement joins TRBV4-3 to TRBJ2-7; D possibly corresponds to TRBD1 (6 bases). V lost 4 bases, J lost 2 bases, and 15 bases lay in between. Germline CDR1 LGHNA, CDR2 YSLEER. The CDR3 runs 15 residues. The CDR3 bases are TGCGCCAGCAGCCTTTCGGACAGTGGTACCTACGAGCAGTACTTC. Translated, it gives CASSLSDSGTYEQYF.

This chain connects TRBV6-5 to TRBJ2-7, with 9 bases fitting TRBD1. V lost 4 bases to trimming and J lost 2 bases; unmatched junction nucleotides: 3. The CDR3 runs to 14 residues. Germline V gives CDR1 MNHEY, CDR2 SVGAGI. CDR3 loop: CASSSRQGAYEQYF. CDR3 sequence (DNA): TGTGCCAGCAGTTCTAGACAGGGGGCCTACGAGCAGTACTTC.

The chain joins TRBV7-9 to TRBJ1-2; D unresolved. Per the germline V gene, CDR1 is SEHNR and CDR2 is FQNEAQ (reference sequence). With 5 bases removed from V and 8 bases from J, the gap between germline ends came to 9 bases. The CDR3 runs 11 residues. The CDR3 loop is CASSASDGYTF. Written as DNA, the CDR3 is TGTGCCAGCAGCGCCAGTGACGGCTACACCTTC. Combining the CDR3 with reference TRBV7-9 and TRBJ1-2 gives the whole variable domain DTGVSQNPRHKITKRGQNVTFRCDPISEHNRLYWYRQTLGQGPEFLTYFQNEAQLEKSRLLSDRFSAERPKGSFSTLEIQRTEQGDSAMYLCASSASDGYTFGSGTRLTVV.

The chain combines TRBV5-1 with TRBJ1-2; maybe TRBD1 (5 bases). Germline lookup yields CDR1 SGHRS and CDR2 YFSETQ. CDR3 length equals 15 residues. V lost 5 bases and J lost 2, with 16 bases in between. The CDR3 spells CASRRDGRRNYGYTF. The DNA of the CDR3 is TGCGCCAGCAGGCGGGACGGAAGAAGAAACTATGGCTACACCTTC.

The genes are TRBV28 and TRBJ1-1; D may be TRBD1 (5 bases). Deletions cut 7 bases from V and 0 bases from J, with 21 bases between. CDR3 length: 17 amino acids. Germline CDR1 reads MDHEN; CDR2 reads SYDVKM. The CDR3 bases are TGTGCCAGCAAAAGCGCATTCGGAGGGGCGGTGAACACTGAAGCTTTCTTT. Encoded protein: CASKSAFGGAVNTEAFF.

The chain recombines TRBV14 with TRBJ2-4, with D maybe TRBD1 (6 bases). Trimming stripped 1 base from V and 7 bases from J, with 11 bases between. The CDR3 consists of 14 residues. Germline CDR1 is SGHDN and CDR2 is FVKESK. CDR3 in amino acids: CASSQAGATNIQYF. In nucleotides, the CDR3 is TGTGCCAGCAGCCAAGCAGGGGCGACGAACATTCAGTACTTC.

This clone showed up just a few times. The chain carries TRBV7-2 and TRBJ2-2, with 9 bases matching TRBD2. The V segment lost 3 bases and the J segment 3 bases; nucleotides outside the gene matches: 5. CDR1 is SGHTA and CDR2 is FQGNSA in the germline V gene. The CDR3 loop spans 16 amino acids. Written as DNA, the CDR3 is TGTGCCAGCAGCTTCTTAGCGGGGGTGGACACCGGGGAGCTGTTTTTT. Its translation is CASSFLAGVDTGELFF.

The chain carries TRBV28 and TRBJ1-3; a possible D gene is TRBD1 (6 bases). The CDR3 spans 15 residues. V gave up 4 bases and J gave up 0 bases, with 10 bases separating them. Germline CDR1 and CDR2: MDHEN and SYDVKM. The CDR3 is CASSWRGGSGNTIYF. The CDR3 nucleotides are TGTGCCAGCAGTTGGAGGGGGGGCTCTGGAAACACCATATATTTT.

This clone was found many times. The genes are TRBV19 and TRBJ2-2; possibly TRBD2 for D (5 bases). The germline V gene encodes CDR1 LNHDA and CDR2 SQIVND (reference sequence). V lost 5 bases and J lost 6, with 13 bases in between. The CDR3 runs 14 residues. CDR3 coding DNA: TGTGCCAGTAGTCCTGGAGGCAGGCCCGGGGAGCTGTTTTTT. Protein sequence: CASSPGGRPGELFF.

This clone was detected only a few times. The chain employs TRBV5-1 and TRBJ2-7; 14 bases are a match to TRBD2. CDR3 length equals 16 residues. Germline V gene lookup returns CDR1 SGHRS and CDR2 YFSETQ. V trimming: 2 bases; J trimming: 4 bases; junction bases outside the gene matches: 5. Here the CDR3 DNA reads TGCGCCAGCAGCTTAGGACTAGCGGGGGGCGAATACGAGCAGTACTTC. Translated, it gives CASSLGLAGGEYEQYF. The full variable domain, completed using reference TRBV5-1 and TRBJ2-7, is KAGVTQTPRYLIKTRGQQVTLSCSPISGHRSVSWYQQTPGQGLQFLFEYFSETQRNKGNFPGRFSGRQFSNSRSEMNVSTLELGDSALYLCASSLGLAGGEYEQYFGPGTRLTVT.

The chain carries TRBV25-1 and TRBJ2-2; tentatively, D is TRBD1 (6 bases). With 4 bases removed from V and 0 bases from J, the gap between germline ends came to 9 bases. CDR1 MGHDK and CDR2 SYGVNS come from the germline V gene. The CDR3 consists of 15 residues. As DNA, the CDR3 is TGTGCCAGCAGTGTCACAGGGTCGAACACCGGGGAGCTGTTTTTT. It translates to CASSVTGSNTGELFF.

This chain joins TRBV11-3 and TRBJ1-1; D is ambiguous. Trimming pared 3 bases from V and 1 base from J, leaving 6 bases between. The CDR3 totals 13 residues. Germline V gene sequence: CDR1 SGHNT, CDR2 YENEEA. This CDR3 is CASSLERNTEAFF. Written as DNA, the CDR3 is TGTGCCAGCAGCTTGGAGAGGAACACTGAAGCTTTCTTT.

This chain uses TRBV3-1 (or the pseudogene TRBV3-2) with TRBJ2-3, with a weak D call TRBD2 (5 bases). The V end lost 4 bases, the J end lost 2 bases, and 7 bases lay between the germline ends. This CDR3 is 13 amino acids long. The germline gives CDR1 LGHDT, CDR2 YNNKEL (reference sequence). The CDR3 DNA reads as TGTGCCAGCAGCCCGGAGGTCACAGATACGCAGTATTTT. The encoded protein is CASSPEVTDTQYF.

The rearrangement uses TRBV28 and TRBJ1-5; D unclear. The V gene's germline CDR1 is MDHEN and CDR2 SYDVKM. V dropped 4 bases and J dropped 0 bases, with 7 bases sitting between them. This CDR3 has 14 residues. The CDR3 DNA reads TGTGCCAGCAGTTCGACAAATAGCAATCAGCCCCAGCATTTT. Amino acid sequence: CASSSTNSNQPQHF.